The text below deals with one T cell receptor beta chain. This clonotype was seen ten or more times. Its specific antigen is unknown. Per-base quality was not reported, and no clone a single base away is much larger than it. The germline V gene encodes CDR1 SGHRS and CDR2 YFSETQ. Spanning cysteine to phenylalanine, the CDR3 consists of 14 amino acids. CDR3 DNA only is kept here, 42 bases in frame from base 1. A distance of 8 bases separates the germline ends of V and J, which lose 5 bases and 2 bases respectively. Moderately to severely active disease, a Clinical Activity Score of at least 3, a NOSPECS grade of at least 4, and a duration under 3 months were present in ophthalmopathy patients. The study excluded patients with uncontrolled infections, other autoimmune diseases, pregnancy or lactation. Diagnoses were established on the basis of clinical symptoms, serum thyroxine and TRAb, thyroid ultrasound, and orbital computed tomography. PBMCs were separated from 8 to 10 ml of fresh peripheral blood using Ficoll-Paque density gradient centrifugation. Total RNA was extracted with Trizol reagent, and quality was checked on an Agilent 2100 Bioanalyzer.

This entry comes from a study of T cells in Graves' hyperthyroidism and ophthalmopathy (dated by TCRdb to between 2019 and 2020). Background for the entire study: Peripheral blood samples were taken at initial diagnosis, before any treatment was given. To identify TCR V-J signatures that set the groups apart, the researchers used a discovery cohort of 100 patients, made up of under 50 with Graves' ophthalmopathy and some 55 with stable Graves' hyperthyroidism. Prospective prediction of ophthalmopathy was tested in an independent validation cohort consisting of fewer than 20 hyperthyroidism patients and 15 or so patients who later progressed to ophthalmopathy. For training and testing, the 100 or so patients in the discovery cohort were randomly divided in a 7:3 ratio. The study also compared thyroid tissue and blood T-cell repertoires from roughly 6 Graves' hyperthyroidism patients. Once sampling was done, hyperthyroidism patients were given methimazole at a starting dose of 30 mg daily, whereas ophthalmopathy patients were given high-dose intravenous methylprednisolone. According to the paper, TCR Vbeta CDR3 sequencing was carried out on some 130 peripheral blood samples, which came from fewer than 50 ophthalmopathy, 75 or so hyperthyroidism and roughly 17 progressor patients.

TCR beta CDR3 regions were amplified from RNA transcripts. A first-round RT-PCR of the TCR CDR3 used the HTBI primer set with the Qiagen OneStep RT-PCR kit. Libraries were constructed in a second round of multiplex PCR, after which size selection and purification were carried out. Libraries were sequenced paired-end with 100 bp reads on an Illumina HiSeq2000. In the original analysis: SOAPnuke was used to process the raw data, throwing out any read that contained adapters or uncalled bases, had a mean Phred below 15, or lacked an exact constant-primer or identifier match. COPE v1.2.5 was used to merge high-quality paired reads, and clonotypes were defined as unique nucleotide sequences. MiTCR v1.1 was used to align the clonotypes against IMGT TRBV, TRBD and TRBJ reference segments. The analysis included only V-J combinations with a frequency above 0.0001, which together covered about 99% of the repertoires. The TCS score was defined as the ratio of F50 (clonal expansion) to E x V (chaos), calculated using BLOSUM62-based TCRdist between CDR3 peptides within each V-J. Welch's t-statistics and random forest reduced 450 to 600 V-J features to about 12, which were used in a naive Bayes classifier (R e1071). TCRdb's own reprocessing of the public reads used fastp at Q25 and MiXCR and kept productive beta chains. Entries that share a CDR3 protein sequence are merged under the most common genes and DNA. The V and J calls were determined by TCRdb, not by the authors. Here the sample has some 50,000 distinct CDR3 sequences; around 48% occur a single time. The leading ten clones occupy roughly a tenth of the sample.

On the study overall, not on this receptor specifically: During validation, the model predicted progression to ophthalmopathy a median of about 6.5 months ahead of onset, with more than 55% sensitivity and roughly 72% specificity. A 13 V-J signature model separated ophthalmopathy from stable hyperthyroidism, with about 90% sensitivity and about 81% specificity in cross-validation and 80%/75% in testing. No statistical method was used to fix the sample size in advance, and group allocation was not hidden from the investigators. Blood samples also contained most of the expanded thyroid clonotypes (frequency above 0.001), which suggests that blood repertoires may reflect thyroid immune responses.

The rearranged segments are TRBV5-1 and TRBJ1-6, with a tentative D gene TRBD1 over 5 matching bases. What was sequenced was blood. The TCR comes from a woman in her 50s with Graves' ophthalmopathy. The DNA reads as follows: TGCGCCAGCAGAGGGGACCCCTATAATTCACCCCTCCACTTT. This is translated as CASRGDPYNSPLHF.